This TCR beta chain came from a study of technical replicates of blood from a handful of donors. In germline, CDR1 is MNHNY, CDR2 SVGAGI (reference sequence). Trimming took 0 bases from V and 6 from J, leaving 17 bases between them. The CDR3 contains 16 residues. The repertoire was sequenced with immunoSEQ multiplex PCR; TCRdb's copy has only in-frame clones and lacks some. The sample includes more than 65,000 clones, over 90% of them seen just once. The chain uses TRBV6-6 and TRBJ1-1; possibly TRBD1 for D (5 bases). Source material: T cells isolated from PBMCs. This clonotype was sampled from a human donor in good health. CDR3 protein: CASSYSIQVKNPEAFF. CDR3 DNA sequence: TGTGCCAGCAGTTACTCGATACAGGTAAAAAACCCTGAAGCTTTCTTT.